The 9 T cell receptor beta chains in this list originate from one sample, sequenced in a study of OX40 agonist ivuxolimab in advanced cancers. Only in-frame clones appear in the TCRdb table, and some are missing; sequencing was by immunoSEQ multiplex PCR. Of approximately 15,000 clones listed, roughly 65% are singletons. The sample consisted of CD4+ or CD8+ T cells sorted from blood, taken in a trial of the OX40 agonist ivuxolimab. The receptors originated from an adult with an advanced solid tumor such as melanoma, head and neck, liver or kidney cancer.

The chain recombines TRBV27 with TRBJ2-5; the D gene is possibly TRBD1 (5 bases). V lost 1 base and J lost 5, with 11 bases in between. CDR3 length equals 14 residues. From germline, CDR1 is MNHEY and CDR2 SMNVEV (reference sequence). The CDR3 region is CASSLYTGSETQYF. The CDR3 DNA sequence: TGTGCCAGCAGTTTATATACAGGATCGGAGACCCAGTACTTC.

V and J are TRBV6-5 and TRBJ1-4; 7 nucleotides match TRBD1. This CDR3 comprises 14 residues. Germline V gives CDR1 MNHEY, CDR2 SVGAGI. V lost 5 bases, J lost 4 bases, and 4 bases stayed unmatched. In DNA form, the CDR3 reads TGTGCCAGCAGTAAGGGGGCTCATAATGAAAAACTGTTTTTT. It is translated as CASSKGAHNEKLFF.

This clone was found once. The chain is built from TRBV19 and TRBJ2-1; D gene uncertain. CDR3 size: 16 residues. Germline V gives CDR1 LNHDA, CDR2 SQIVND (reference sequence). V lost 0 bases, J lost 4 bases, and 13 bases lay in between. DNA of the CDR3: TGTGCCAGTAGTATAGATCCGCACGGGTCTTACAATGAGCAGTTCTTC. Its translation: CASSIDPHGSYNEQFF.

The genes are TRBV7-9 and TRBJ1-2, with D possibly TRBD1 on 5 matching bases. The CDR3 is made up of 14 amino acids. Trimming cost V 6 bases and J 5 bases, with 16 bases left between them. Per germline, CDR1 SEHNR and CDR2 FQNEAQ (reference sequence). The CDR3 reads CASSWTGTEYGYTF. The CDR3 coding sequence is TGTGCCAGCAGTTGGACCGGGACGGAATATGGCTACACCTTC.

In its sample, this clone was seen once. The rearrangement joins TRBV7-2 to TRBJ2-5; D is perhaps TRBD2 (7 bases). The CDR3 length is 16 residues. Deletions cut 5 bases from V and 4 bases from J, with 20 bases between. The germline gives CDR1 SGHTA, CDR2 FQGNSA. CDR3 amino acids: CASSPRGAGVVETQYF. The CDR3 bases are TGTGCCAGCAGCCCCAGGGGCGCGGGAGTGGTAGAGACCCAGTACTTC.

The gene calls are TRBV27 and TRBJ2-1; 12 nucleotides line up with TRBD2. CDR1 is MNHEY and CDR2 is SMNVEV in the germline V gene (reference sequence). Germline trimming cut 6 bases from V and 3 bases from J; bases unmatched to any gene: 3. The CDR3 runs 15 residues. In DNA, the CDR3 is TGTGCCAGCAGACTAGCGGGAGGACTCTACAATGAGCAGTTCTTC. Encoded protein: CASRLAGGLYNEQFF.

This chain uses TRBV7-3 with TRBJ2-2; 7 bases fit TRBD1. Losses at the gene ends were 5 bases for V and 0 bases for J; bases not matched to a gene: 0. The CDR3 extends over 14 amino acids. Germline CDR1 SGHTA, CDR2 FQGTGA. CDR3 DNA sequence: TGTGCCAGCAGCGGACAGGCGAACACCGGGGAGCTGTTTTTT. Its protein product is CASSGQANTGELFF.

Only a few counts were recorded for this clone. The rearrangement uses TRBV9 and TRBJ1-1, with 9 bases that match TRBD1. The CDR3 extends over 14 amino acids. The V gene's germline CDR1 is SGDLS and CDR2 YYNGEE. The junction had 2 bases not matched to a gene; V was cut back by 2 bases and J by 3 bases. CDR3 residues: CASSVGQGHTEAFF. CDR3 nucleotides: TGTGCCAGCAGCGTTGGACAGGGGCACACTGAAGCTTTCTTT.

The DNA of the CDR3 is TGTGCCAGCAGCTTGAGGGGGGGCAACACTGAAGCTTTCTTT. Amino acid sequence: CASSLRGGNTEAFF. The chain carries TRBV5-8 and TRBJ1-1; D possibly corresponds to TRBD1 (6 bases). Looked up from germline, CDR1 is SGHTS and CDR2 is YDEGEE. The ends were cut back, 1 base at V and 2 bases at J, with 9 bases in the middle. The CDR3 extends over 14 amino acids.